The 27 T cell receptor beta chains in this list originate from one sample, sequenced in a study of T cell responses to AZD1222 COVID-19 vaccine. Sequencing used immunoSEQ multiplex PCR; TCRdb keeps in-frame clones, though not all of them. The data contain 150,000 to 200,000 clones, more than 75% of them singletons. Here the sequenced sample was peripheral blood, taken on day 0 of MenACWY control vaccination. The receptors were gathered from an adult in good health.

V and J are TRBV19 and TRBJ1-6; TRBD1 might be the D (6 bases). Germline loops: CDR1 LNHDA, CDR2 SQIVND (reference sequence). The ends were cut back, 3 bases at V and 10 bases at J, with 10 bases in the middle. The CDR3 extends over 13 amino acids. DNA for the CDR3: TGTGCCAGTAGTATCAGGGGTGAATCACCCCTCCACTTT. Translated, it gives CASSIRGESPLHF.

This clone was observed a handful of times. The chain has TRBV9 and TRBJ2-4; TRBD2 is a possible D gene (5 bases). The V end was cut by 3 bases, the J end by 9 bases, with 16 bases between. CDR1 and CDR2 (germline): SGDLS, YYNGEE. The CDR3 is 14 residues long. The DNA of the CDR3 is TGTGCCAGCAGCGAGAGGGTAATGGGCAGCATTCAGTACTTC. Amino acids: CASSERVMGSIQYF.

The DNA of the CDR3 is TGTGCCAGCAGCCCCCTAGGAACTGAAGCTTTCTTT. Translating gives CASSPLGTEAFF. V is TRBV4-2 and J is TRBJ1-1; D ambiguous. Trimming took off 4 bases at V and 5 bases at J, with 8 bases between the two ends. This CDR3 is built from 12 residues. CDR1 is LGHNA and CDR2 is YNFKEQ in the germline V gene.

J is TRBJ2-7 and V is TRBV7-2, with D perhaps matching TRBD1 (6 bases). The length of the CDR3 is 15 residues. Germline loops: CDR1 SGHTA, CDR2 FQGNSA. V lost 1 base and J 5 bases, leaving 15 bases between the germline ends. DNA of the CDR3: TGTGCCAGCAGCTTAGGGTTTCGGACAGCCAACGAGCAGTACTTC. Protein product: CASSLGFRTANEQYF.

This sequence joins TRBV5-1 and TRBJ2-3; 8 bases match TRBD1. Germline assignment: CDR1 SGHRS and CDR2 YFSETQ. With V trimmed by 0 bases and J by 2 bases, 5 bases remained unmatched. The CDR3 runs 16 residues. The CDR3 spells CASSLAGGGNTDTQYF. CDR3 in DNA: TGCGCCAGCAGCTTGGCAGGGGGCGGAAACACAGATACGCAGTATTTT.

This CDR3 reads CASSQWREAGNEQFF. The CDR3, as DNA: TGTGCCAGCAGCCAATGGCGAGAGGCCGGGAATGAGCAGTTCTTC. The J gene is TRBJ2-1, the V gene TRBV7-2; no clear D gene. Germline V CDR1 and CDR2: SGHTA, FQGNSA. The V end was cut by 5 bases, the J end by 7 bases, with 18 bases between. The CDR3 is made up of 15 amino acids.

This clone turned up a few times. V is TRBV19 and J is TRBJ1-1; D is ambiguous. The germline CDR1 and CDR2 sequences are LNHDA and SQIVND (reference sequence). This CDR3 has 16 residues. Deletions cut 3 bases from V and 3 bases from J, with 17 bases between. CDR3 sequence (DNA): TGTGCCAGTAGTATCGGCCGATTGGCAGGAGACACTGAAGCTTTCTTT. Translating gives CASSIGRLAGDTEAFF.

This rearrangement joins TRBV5-4 to TRBJ2-5; D is possibly TRBD1 or TRBD2 (5 bases each). V was pared by 0 bases and J by 2 bases, with 11 bases between. The germline V gene encodes CDR1 SGHNT and CDR2 YYREEE (reference sequence). The CDR3 contains 15 residues. In DNA, the CDR3 is TGTGCCAGCAGCTTGGCGGCCAGGGAGCAAGAGACCCAGTACTTC. Translating it yields CASSLAAREQETQYF.

V is TRBV29-1 and J is TRBJ1-3; 10 positions agree with TRBD1. The CDR3 contains 18 residues. Germline lookup yields CDR1 SQVTM and CDR2 ANQGSEA. Losses at the gene ends were 1 base for V and 0 bases for J; bases not matched to a gene: 9. DNA of the CDR3: TGCAGCGTTGAAGGCTGGGGACAGGGGAATAACTCTGGAAACACCATATATTTT. This encodes CSVEGWGQGNNSGNTIYF. The full variable domain, rest sourced from reference TRBV29-1 and TRBJ1-3, is SAVISQKPSRDICQRGTSLTIQCQVDSQVTMMFWYRQQPGQSLTLIATANQGSEATYESGFVIDKFPISRPNLTFSTLTVSNMSPEDSSIYLCSVEGWGQGNNSGNTIYFGEGSWLTVV.

The gene calls are TRBV7-9 and TRBJ1-2, with D possibly TRBD1 on 5 matching bases. The CDR3 consists of 14 residues. Trimming cost V 5 bases and J 3 bases, with 13 bases left between them. Germline CDR1 SEHNR, CDR2 FQNEAQ (reference sequence). CDR3 amino acids: CASSPGRGDYGYTF. CDR3 in DNA: TGTGCCAGCAGCCCCGGGCGAGGGGACTATGGCTACACCTTC.

The rearrangement uses TRBV24-1 and TRBJ1-4, with TRBD1 as a possible D gene (6 bases). V lost 9 bases, J lost 6 bases, and 19 bases lay in between. This CDR3 is built from 15 residues. Germline lookup yields CDR1 KGHDR and CDR2 SFDVKD. In DNA, the CDR3 is TGTGCCACCGCCCTTGATCCCGGACAGCATGAAAAACTGTTTTTT. It specifies CATALDPGQHEKLFF.

This sequence joins TRBV27 and TRBJ2-7, with TRBD1 identical over 7 bases. With 3 bases clipped from V and 3 bases from J, the junction kept 5 bases outside the gene matches. This CDR3 is built from 14 residues. The germline V gene encodes CDR1 MNHEY and CDR2 SMNVEV (reference sequence). CDR3 residues: CASSFYGTDYEQYF. The CDR3 DNA is TGTGCCAGCAGTTTCTACGGGACAGACTACGAGCAGTACTTC.

This chain joins TRBV28 and TRBJ2-1; TRBD1 matches 10 bases. There are 16 residues in the CDR3. V was clipped by 5 bases and J by 2 bases; unmatched bases: 6. From germline, CDR1 is MDHEN and CDR2 SYDVKM. The CDR3: CASSPPGQGTYNEQFF. The CDR3 DNA is TGTGCCAGCAGTCCCCCGGGACAGGGGACCTACAATGAGCAGTTCTTC.

This clone was detected a few times. This rearrangement joins TRBV19 to TRBJ1-2, with D maybe TRBD1 (5 bases). Trimming cost V 1 base and J 3 bases, with 6 bases left between them. Germline CDR1 and CDR2: LNHDA and SQIVND (reference sequence). The CDR3 is made up of 13 amino acids. For the CDR3, the DNA is TGTGCCAGTAGTATAGCACAGGACTATGGCTACACCTTC. Its translation is CASSIAQDYGYTF.

This chain joins TRBV5-4 and TRBJ1-6, with D tentatively TRBD1 (5 bases). Germline V gene sequence: CDR1 SGHNT, CDR2 YYREEE (reference sequence). Trimming left V 2 bases short and J 8 bases short, with 8 bases between. The CDR3 runs to 13 residues. CDR3 amino acids: CASSFIGDSPLHF. For the CDR3, the DNA is TGTGCCAGCAGCTTCATAGGGGATTCACCCCTCCACTTT.

This clone occurred a few times. This chain uses TRBV18 with TRBJ2-2; 7 positions agree with TRBD1. CDR1 is KGHSH and CDR2 is LQKENI in the germline V gene. V dropped 2 bases and J dropped 0; count of bases not matched to a gene: 3. The CDR3 covers 16 residues. This CDR3 is CASSPTGTANTGELFF. The DNA of the CDR3 is TGTGCCAGCTCACCAACGGGGACAGCGAACACCGGGGAGCTGTTTTTT.

Of note for this clone: At the DNA level, this CDR3 is encoded by other sequences in the same sample as well. The chain is built from TRBV28 and TRBJ1-4, with D possibly being TRBD1 (6 bases). The CDR3 sequence is 14 residues long. CDR1 is MDHEN, CDR2 SYDVKM, per germline. The V gene lost 6 bases and the J gene lost 0 bases, with 8 bases spanning the gap. In DNA, the CDR3 is TGTGCCAGCAGAGAGGGGGCAACTAATGAAAAACTGTTTTTT. This gives the protein CASREGATNEKLFF.

The V call is TRBV3-1 (or the pseudogene TRBV3-2), the J call TRBJ1-1; D ambiguous. The germline CDR1 and CDR2 sequences are LGHDT and YNNKEL (reference sequence). The CDR3 extends over 11 amino acids. Trimming took 4 bases from V and 4 from J, leaving 4 bases between them. Here the CDR3 DNA reads TGTGCCAGCAGCCGGGGCACTGAAGCTTTCTTT. It encodes CASSRGTEAFF.

V usage is TRBV14 and J usage is TRBJ2-1; 8 bases are a match to TRBD2. The CDR3 is made up of 15 amino acids. V trimming: 0 bases; J trimming: 8 bases; junction bases outside the gene matches: 6. Germline V gene sequence: CDR1 SGHDN, CDR2 FVKESK. The CDR3 spells CASSQDSGRAHEQFF. In DNA form, the CDR3 reads TGTGCCAGCAGCCAAGACTCCGGGAGGGCCCATGAGCAGTTCTTC.

This sequence joins TRBV19 and TRBJ2-1; 8 bases match TRBD2. V lost 3 bases to trimming and J lost 0 bases; unmatched junction nucleotides: 4. The CDR3 consists of 16 residues. Germline lookup yields CDR1 LNHDA and CDR2 SQIVND (reference sequence). The CDR3 nucleotides read TGTGCCAGTAGTATGAGAGCGGGAGCCTCCTACAATGAGCAGTTCTTC. Protein product: CASSMRAGASYNEQFF.

The J gene is TRBJ2-2, the V gene TRBV18; 9 bases align to TRBD2. Germline V CDR1 and CDR2: KGHSH, LQKENI. Trimming removed 2 bases from V and 4 bases from J; junction bases left unmatched: 5. This CDR3 contains 16 residues. The DNA of the CDR3 is TGTGCCAGCTCACCAAAGCGGGGGGCAAGCACCGGGGAGCTGTTTTTT. Translated: CASSPKRGASTGELFF.

The rearrangement joins TRBV19 to TRBJ1-3, with a possible D match to TRBD1 (6 bases). Trimming pared 5 bases from V and 2 bases from J, leaving 10 bases between. The germline V gene encodes CDR1 LNHDA and CDR2 SQIVND (reference sequence). CDR3 length equals 14 residues. The CDR3 loop reads CASSEQGTGNTIYF. The CDR3 nucleotides are TGTGCCAGTAGTGAACAGGGAACTGGAAACACCATATATTTT.

The rearrangement uses TRBV2 and TRBJ2-1, with 10 positions matching TRBD1. The length of the CDR3 is 12 residues. The V gene end was trimmed by 5 bases and the J gene end by 15 bases; junction bases not matched to a gene: 7. From germline, CDR1 is SNHLY and CDR2 FYNNEI. CDR3: CASSRDRGYGFF. In nucleotides, the CDR3 is TGTGCCAGCAGTCGGGACAGGGGATATGGGTTCTTC.

The chain uses TRBV7-8 and TRBJ2-1, with D maybe TRBD2 (6 bases). Germline assignment: CDR1 SGHVS and CDR2 FQNEAQ. CDR3 size: 15 residues. V lost 1 base and J lost 8, with 15 bases in between. The CDR3 region is CASSLGGRGLYEQFF. CDR3 DNA: TGTGCCAGCAGCTTAGGTGGGCGGGGTCTTTATGAGCAGTTCTTC.

The V and J genes are TRBV4-3 and TRBJ1-1; possible D gene TRBD1, 6 bases. Germline V CDR1 and CDR2: LGHNA, YSLEER. V dropped 0 bases and J dropped 6 bases, with 23 bases sitting between them. This CDR3 has 18 amino acids. CDR3 region: CASSQEEAGSGGGAEAFF. As DNA, the CDR3 is TGCGCCAGCAGCCAAGAGGAGGCAGGAAGTGGGGGGGGCGCTGAAGCTTTCTTT.

The rearrangement links TRBV12-3 or TRBV12-4 to TRBJ1-1; D gene uncertain. The CDR3 totals 13 residues. V was trimmed by 4 bases and J by 2 bases, leaving 8 bases between them. The CDR3, as DNA: TGTGCCAGCAGTTATACACAAAACACTGAAGCTTTCTTT. Protein sequence: CASSYTQNTEAFF.

V is TRBV28 and J is TRBJ2-2; TRBD1 or TRBD2 may be the D gene (5 bases each). Germline CDR1 MDHEN, CDR2 SYDVKM. The CDR3 consists of 14 residues. Trimming left V 2 bases short and J 7 bases short, with 11 bases between. CDR3 sequence reads: CASSLRGAGGELFF. The DNA for the CDR3 is TGTGCCAGCAGTTTAAGGGGCGCGGGCGGGGAGCTGTTTTTT.